This TCR beta chain was found in a study of T cells after yellow fever vaccination. Study results and caveats: Only a minor proportion of clonotypes was detected across both CD4 and CD8 compartments. Boosting was followed by the reappearance of most primary-vaccination clones (approximately 97% CD4, around 90% CD8).

By 5'RACE template switching, TCR cDNA was produced, with a universal primer site and UMIs added in the process. TCRdb called the 5' RACE reads again in MiXCR, with one record for every CDR3 protein. The sample lists under 300,000 distinct CDR3 sequences; 13% were seen once. This clonotype was seen more than once but under ten times. Its antigen remains unidentified. V was trimmed by 5 bases and J by 7 bases, leaving 22 bases between them. This CDR3 has 16 amino acids. The source material was CD4+ T cells sorted from PBMCs, sampled 45 days after the yellow fever booster vaccination. The rearrangement joins TRBV12-3 or TRBV12-4 to TRBJ2-3, with D tentatively TRBD1 (5 bases). The receptor was derived from a young man who received the YFV17D yellow fever vaccine. CDR3 amino acids: CASSLRAGHRRNTQYF. Here the CDR3 DNA reads TGTGCCAGCAGTCTCCGGGCAGGGCATCGGAGAAATACGCAGTATTTT.